A single sample gave rise to the 27 T cell receptor beta chains below, sequenced in a study of T-cell reconstitution after alpha-beta-depleted transplantation in children. Preparing the TCRbeta library involved the use of unique molecular identifiers. TCRdb called the PCR reads again in MiXCR, with one record for every CDR3 protein. This table has 100,000 to 150,000 distinct CDR3 sequences, roughly 23% appearing once. This specimen was PBMCs, mostly from graft donor cells, taken 180 days after TCRalphabeta/CD19-depleted stem cell transplant. The receptors were gathered from a male patient aged 2 to 9 who had a stem cell transplant for chronic granulomatous disease, so the T cells may come from the graft donor.

This clonotype was observed a few times. The genes are TRBV7-2 and TRBJ2-5; D possibly corresponds to TRBD2 (6 bases). The CDR3 length is 15 residues. V was shortened by 3 bases and J by 2 bases, with 13 bases between the two germline ends. Germline assignment: CDR1 SGHTA and CDR2 FQGNSA. CDR3 residues: CASSFRSGWQETQYF. CDR3 DNA: TGTGCCAGCAGCTTCAGGAGCGGGTGGCAAGAGACCCAGTACTTC.

The chain employs TRBV6-1 and TRBJ2-1; 9 nucleotides agree with TRBD1. Germline-derived CDR1 and CDR2 are MNHNS and SASEGT. The CDR3 spans 15 residues. J lost 2 bases, V lost 6 bases, and 5 bases had no gene match. This chain's CDR3 is CASSHTGGAYNEQFF. The CDR3 coding sequence is TGTGCCAGCAGCCACACAGGGGGCGCCTACAATGAGCAGTTCTTC.

This clonotype was detected many times. V gene TRBV5-1 combines with J gene TRBJ1-4; 8 bases are shared with TRBD1. Germline V gene sequence: CDR1 SGHRS, CDR2 YFSETQ. The length of the CDR3 is 14 residues. The ends lost 3 bases at V and 5 bases at J; junction bases unmatched: 3. The CDR3 reads CASSYRDRNEKLFF. CDR3 DNA sequence: TGCGCCAGCAGCTACCGGGACAGGAATGAAAAACTGTTTTTT.

This clonotype was seen only a few times. J is TRBJ2-7 and V is TRBV23-1; D uncertain. TRBV23-1 belongs to the ORF category, with a function that is uncertain. The ends were cut back, 9 bases at V and 0 bases at J, with 15 bases in the middle. The CDR3 runs to 14 residues. The DNA of the CDR3 is TGCGCCAGTTGGGGAAATCCAGGCTCCTACGAGCAGTACTTC. This translates into CASWGNPGSYEQYF.

The V gene is TRBV12-3 or TRBV12-4, the J gene TRBJ1-6; perhaps TRBD1 as D (6 bases). Trimming took off 6 bases at V and 10 bases at J, with 16 bases between the two ends. CDR3 size: 14 residues. In DNA, the CDR3 is TGTGCCAGCAGGCCAGGACAGTCTGGCTCACCCCTCCACTTT. Encoded protein: CASRPGQSGSPLHF.

There are a few counts of this clonotype. The rearrangement uses TRBV12-3 or TRBV12-4 and TRBJ2-2; D may be TRBD1 (6 bases). V was trimmed by 4 bases and J by 1 base, leaving 10 bases between them. This CDR3 has 15 residues. The CDR3 here is CASSYPRGNTGELFF. The CDR3 DNA reads TGTGCCAGCAGTTACCCCAGGGGGAACACCGGGGAGCTGTTTTTT.

This rearrangement joins TRBV10-3 to TRBJ2-3, with 8 bases that match TRBD2. V lost 4 bases and J lost 2; bases outside the gene matches: 5. Looked up from germline, CDR1 is ENHRY and CDR2 is SYGVKD. The CDR3 has 15 amino acids. CDR3 nucleotides: TGTGCCATCAGTGGAAGCGGGGGTTACACAGATACGCAGTATTTT. Its translation is CAISGSGGYTDTQYF.

This clonotype was observed many times. The chain combines TRBV5-6 with TRBJ2-2; D may be TRBD1 (6 bases). Trimming left V 4 bases short and J 6 bases short, with 13 bases between. Germline lookup yields CDR1 SGHDT and CDR2 YYEEEE. The CDR3 consists of 14 residues. CDR3 sequence reads: CASSPGQFSGELFF. As DNA, the CDR3 is TGTGCCAGCAGCCCCGGACAGTTCTCCGGGGAGCTGTTTTTT.

The chain couples TRBV20-1 to TRBJ2-2, with D perhaps matching TRBD2 (7 bases). This CDR3 comprises 15 residues. The V end lost 2 bases, the J end lost 0 bases, and 10 bases lay between the germline ends. Germline V gene lookup returns CDR1 DFQATT and CDR2 SNEGSKA (reference sequence). The CDR3 nucleotides are TGCAGTGCTAGACGGGGGGCCGCGAACACCGGGGAGCTGTTTTTT. It translates to CSARRGAANTGELFF.

The chain has TRBV20-1 and TRBJ2-2; D is unresolved. Germline V gene data show CDR1 as DFQATT and CDR2 as SNEGSKA (reference sequence). The CDR3 has 15 amino acids. V lost 8 bases to trimming and J lost 1 base, with 17 bases between them. CDR3 sequence: CSSSGIQMNTGELFF. The CDR3, as DNA: TGCAGTTCCTCAGGTATACAGATGAACACCGGGGAGCTGTTTTTT.

The gene calls are TRBV7-6 and TRBJ1-5, with D tentatively TRBD1 (5 bases). CDR1 and CDR2 from the germline V gene are SGHVS and FNYEAQ. Trimming stripped 0 bases from V and 0 bases from J, with 9 bases between. The CDR3 sequence is 16 residues long. The CDR3 DNA follows: TGTGCCAGCAGCTTAGCGGGACGGAATAGCAATCAGCCCCAGCATTTT. Residues: CASSLAGRNSNQPQHF.

This clonotype has a count of ten or more. The chain joins TRBV7-2 to TRBJ2-3; D remains unclear. This CDR3 spans 11 amino acids. CDR1 is SGHTA, CDR2 FQGNSA, per germline. V gave up 5 bases and J gave up 4 bases, with 4 bases separating them. DNA for the CDR3: TGTGCCAGCAGCAACTCAGATACGCAGTATTTT. It specifies CASSNSDTQYF.

This CDR3 reads CSARGLAGVSEQFF. The CDR3 DNA sequence: TGCAGTGCTAGGGGGTTAGCGGGAGTCAGTGAGCAGTTCTTC. This chain connects TRBV20-1 to TRBJ2-1, with 9 bases lining up with TRBD2. The CDR3 consists of 14 residues. The V and J ends lost 3 bases and 9 bases, in that order; junction bases with no gene match: 9. Germline CDR1 DFQATT, CDR2 SNEGSKA (reference sequence).

This clonotype was counted ten times or more. V usage is TRBV12-3 or TRBV12-4 and J usage is TRBJ2-1; TRBD1 aligns across 7 bases. CDR3 length: 14 residues. The V and J ends lost 7 bases and 2 bases, in that order; junction bases with no gene match: 5. CDR3 coding DNA: TGTGCCAGCAACCCAGGGGGTCCCTACAATGAGCAGTTCTTC. Its protein is CASNPGGPYNEQFF.

The chain uses TRBV2 and TRBJ2-4, with 7 nucleotides matching TRBD1. The CDR3 runs to 13 residues. Trimming cost V 7 bases and J 6 bases; bases outside gene matches: 6. Germline assignment: CDR1 SNHLY and CDR2 FYNNEI. The CDR3 DNA is TGTGCCAGCAAAGACAGGGTCCCAAACATTCAGTACTTC. Protein: CASKDRVPNIQYF.

This clonotype was found a few times. The chain couples TRBV15 to TRBJ2-5; the D is unclear. V was shortened by 2 bases and J by 1 base, with 20 bases between the two germline ends. This CDR3 is 18 amino acids long. In germline, CDR1 is LNHNV, CDR2 YYDKDF (reference sequence). This CDR3 is CATSRLRGVSDGQETQYF. The DNA of the CDR3 is TGTGCCACCAGCAGATTGAGAGGAGTTTCTGACGGCCAAGAGACCCAGTACTTC.

This chain links TRBV5-1 with TRBJ2-1; the D is unclear. The ends were cut back, 4 bases at V and 5 bases at J, with 16 bases in the middle. CDR3 length: 15 amino acids. The germline CDR1 and CDR2 sequences are SGHRS and YFSETQ. CDR3 nucleotide sequence: TGCGCCAGCAGCGGCAGGTTTTCGGAAAACAATGAGCAGTTCTTC. Its protein is CASSGRFSENNEQFF.

Ten or more counts support this clonotype. The J gene is TRBJ1-1, the V gene TRBV7-8; D remains ambiguous. The germline V and J ends were trimmed by 5 bases and 0 bases, with 25 bases remaining between them. Looked up from germline, CDR1 is SGHVS and CDR2 is FQNEAQ. CDR3 length: 19 amino acids. The CDR3 region is CASSLRTVLRPRVNTEAFF. The DNA for the CDR3 is TGTGCCAGCAGCCTAAGGACGGTGTTGAGGCCCCGGGTGAACACTGAAGCTTTCTTT.

The chain couples TRBV2 to TRBJ2-2, with a tentative D call TRBD1 (5 bases). Trimming took 10 bases from V and 1 from J, leaving 28 bases between them. This CDR3 has 19 residues. In germline, CDR1 is SNHLY, CDR2 FYNNEI. CDR3 nucleotides: TGTGCCATCTGTTTAGGGTATTGGATGGCAGGGCAGAACACCGGGGAGCTGTTTTTT. Translating it yields CAICLGYWMAGQNTGELFF.

This clonotype has a handful of counts. This chain links TRBV12-3 or TRBV12-4 with TRBJ1-2, with D uncertain. This CDR3 is 13 amino acids long. V was trimmed by 1 base and J by 3 bases, leaving 6 bases between them. Here the CDR3 DNA reads TGTGCCAGCAGTTTAGACGGGTACTATGGCTACACCTTC. Translated, it gives CASSLDGYYGYTF.

The chain joins TRBV4-3 to TRBJ2-1; possibly TRBD2 for D (7 bases). Trimming shortened V by 0 bases and J by 3 bases, and 12 bases separated the two germline ends. Germline assignment: CDR1 LGHNA and CDR2 YSLEER. The CDR3 covers 16 residues. CDR3 residues: CASSQDLGGGYNEQFF. DNA of the CDR3: TGCGCCAGCAGCCAAGATCTAGGGGGGGGCTACAATGAGCAGTTCTTC.

The chain combines TRBV12-3 or TRBV12-4 with TRBJ2-5; a possible D gene is TRBD1 (6 bases). The CDR3 consists of 13 residues. V was clipped by 7 bases and J by 10 bases, with 19 bases between them. The CDR3 DNA sequence: TGTGCCAGCAACAGGGTCCGGACTGGGATCCAGTACTTC. This gives the protein CASNRVRTGIQYF.

This clonotype was counted ten times or more. The rearrangement uses TRBV25-1 and TRBJ2-7; D possibly corresponds to TRBD1 (5 bases). V was pared by 3 bases and J by 0 bases, with 15 bases between. The germline V gene encodes CDR1 MGHDK and CDR2 SYGVNS. There are 16 residues in the CDR3. CDR3 loop: CASSDPMTEASYEQYF. The DNA for the CDR3 is TGTGCCAGCAGTGATCCCATGACAGAAGCCTCCTACGAGCAGTACTTC.

About this clonotype itself: It may be a read error: a sequence one base away is much more abundant. The CDR3 protein is CASTQGGTGVPQPDTQYF. The CDR3 DNA is TGTGCCAGCACCCAAGGCGGGACAGGGGTCCCTCAGCCAGATACGCAGTATTTT. The chain links TRBV3-1 to TRBJ2-3; the match to TRBD1 covers 10 bases. In germline, CDR1 is LGHDT, CDR2 YNNKEL (reference sequence). CDR3 size: 18 residues.

This clonotype has ten or more counts. V gene TRBV5-1 combines with J gene TRBJ1-4, with 12 bases fitting TRBD1. V lost 2 bases, J lost 4 bases, and 6 bases stayed unmatched. Germline V lookup: CDR1 SGHRS, CDR2 YFSETQ. The CDR3 is 17 amino acids. The CDR3 reads CASSFGTGGGGNEKLFF. The CDR3 DNA sequence: TGCGCCAGCAGCTTCGGGACAGGGGGCGGTGGTAATGAAAAACTGTTTTTT.

This clonotype was recorded a few times. The chain is built from TRBV20-1 and TRBJ2-4; TRBD2 agrees at 13 bases. There are 17 residues in the CDR3. CDR1 and CDR2 (germline): DFQATT, SNEGSKA (reference sequence). The junction had 9 bases not matched to a gene; V was cut back by 4 bases and J by 3 bases. CDR3 sequence (DNA): TGCAGTGCTACTACTAGCGGGGGGGCGGGGGGCAAAAACATTCAGTACTTC. Translated, it gives CSATTSGGAGGKNIQYF.

There are many counts of this clonotype. J is TRBJ1-5 and V is TRBV20-1; D perhaps matches TRBD1 (6 bases). The CDR3 covers 14 residues. Germline-derived CDR1 and CDR2 are DFQATT and SNEGSKA (reference sequence). Trimming removed 5 bases at V and 2 bases at J, with 13 bases between. CDR3 nucleotide sequence: TGCAGTGCTTGTTCGGACAGCCGCAATCAGCCCCAGCATTTT. Translated: CSACSDSRNQPQHF.